Listed here are 13 T cell receptor beta chains from one sample, sequenced in a study of T cells in Graves' hyperthyroidism and ophthalmopathy. The source material, RNA transcripts, was used to amplify TCR beta CDR3 regions. The HTBI primer set served for first-round RT-PCR of the TCR CDR3. Each CDR3 protein is one row after TCRdb ran MiXCR on the multiplex PCR reads. The repertoire holds approximately 610,000 distinct CDR3 sequences, with 14% to 15% as singletons. Sequenced sample: blood. These receptors came from a woman aged 40-49 years with Graves' ophthalmopathy.

In its sample, this clonotype was seen many times. V gene TRBV6-2 or TRBV6-3 combines with J gene TRBJ1-1, with D uncertain. The V gene's germline CDR1 is MNHEY and CDR2 SVGEGT. Trimming shortened V by 7 bases and J by 1 base, and 7 bases separated the two germline ends. This CDR3 has 12 residues. CDR3 protein: CASTVGNTEAFF. The CDR3 nucleotides are TGTGCCAGCACTGTCGGGAACACTGAAGCTTTCTTT.

In this sample, this clonotype turned up many times. The rearrangement links TRBV9 to TRBJ1-2; 7 bases map to TRBD1. Germline lookup yields CDR1 SGDLS and CDR2 YYNGEE. Trimming at V came to 6 bases and at J to 5 bases, leaving 19 bases not matched to a gene. This CDR3 has 17 amino acids. CDR3 amino acids: CASTKEAGGDSRYGYTF. DNA of the CDR3: TGTGCCAGCACCAAAGAGGCAGGGGGAGATTCAAGGTATGGCTACACCTTC.

The genes are TRBV12-3 or TRBV12-4 and TRBJ1-1; possible D gene TRBD1, 6 bases. This CDR3 has 14 residues. Trimming shortened V by 6 bases and J by 4 bases, and 15 bases separated the two germline ends. Here the CDR3 reads CASRQGRSLTEAFF. CDR3 coding DNA: TGTGCCAGCAGGCAGGGGAGGAGTCTCACTGAAGCTTTCTTT.

The chain links TRBV11-2 to TRBJ1-1; 9 positions match TRBD1. The germline V gene encodes CDR1 SGHAT and CDR2 FQNNGV. The J segment lost 6 bases and the V segment lost 6 bases, leaving 14 bases of the junction unmatched. There are 16 residues in the CDR3. For the CDR3, the DNA is TGTGCCAGCAGTCATTGGGGACAGGGTAGGAGATCTGAAGCTTTCTTT. This gives the protein CASSHWGQGRRSEAFF.

V gene TRBV28 combines with J gene TRBJ1-6; D perhaps matches TRBD1 (6 bases). V was shortened by 3 bases and J by 7 bases, with 13 bases between the two germline ends. Germline CDR1 and CDR2: MDHEN and SYDVKM. This CDR3 has 15 amino acids. The DNA for the CDR3 is TGTGCCAGCAGTTTCCCCACAGGGCGCAATTCACCCCTCCACTTT. It is translated as CASSFPTGRNSPLHF.

This clonotype has just a few counts. The chain employs TRBV12-3 or TRBV12-4 and TRBJ2-3; possibly TRBD2 for D (5 bases). V gave up 7 bases and J gave up 0 bases, with 5 bases separating them. The CDR3 is 12 amino acids. The CDR3 DNA reads TGTGCCAGCAAGCGGAGCACAGATACGCAGTATTTT. Translation gives CASKRSTDTQYF.

This clonotype was counted many times. This sequence joins TRBV20-1 and TRBJ1-2, with a tentative D call TRBD1 (5 bases). CDR3 length: 12 residues. V lost 0 bases, J lost 8 bases, and 10 bases lay in between. The germline V gene encodes CDR1 DFQATT and CDR2 SNEGSKA (reference sequence). CDR3 sequence: CSARDHEGGYTF. The CDR3 DNA is TGCAGTGCTAGAGATCACGAGGGGGGCTACACCTTC.

The chain employs TRBV6-5 and TRBJ1-2; possibly TRBD1 for D (5 bases). V lost 3 bases and J lost 3, with 17 bases in between. The CDR3 contains 16 residues. CDR1 MNHEY and CDR2 SVGAGI come from the germline V gene. For the CDR3, the DNA is TGTGCCAGCAGTTATGGTAGGGGAGAGCGGTACTATGGCTACACCTTC. Translation gives CASSYGRGERYYGYTF.

There are a few counts of this clonotype. The rearrangement links TRBV11-1 to TRBJ1-2; 7 bases map to TRBD1. Germline values: CDR1 SGHAT, CDR2 FQDESV (reference sequence). J was trimmed by 5 bases and V by 7 bases; bases with no gene match: 16. This CDR3 has 16 amino acids. In DNA, the CDR3 is TGTGCCAGCACCCGAACCGACGACAGGGACCCTTATGGCTACACCTTC. It translates to CASTRTDDRDPYGYTF.

At least ten counts were recorded for this clonotype. CDR3 sequence (DNA): TGTGCCAGCAGTTACTCGTATTCCGGGGGAGAAAAACTGTTTTTT. Its protein is CASSYSYSGGEKLFF. The chain recombines TRBV6-5 with TRBJ1-4, with D perhaps matching TRBD1 (5 bases). Germline assignment: CDR1 MNHEY and CDR2 SVGAGI. The CDR3 has 15 amino acids. Between the trimmed V and J ends, which lost 0 bases and 8 bases, there was a span of 13 bases.

This clonotype showed up many times. The chain is built from TRBV19 and TRBJ2-2; 9 bases align to TRBD2. This CDR3 is built from 16 residues. Germline assignment: CDR1 LNHDA and CDR2 SQIVND (reference sequence). The J segment lost 8 bases and the V segment lost 6 bases, leaving 13 bases of the junction unmatched. The CDR3 DNA follows: TGTGCCAGTAGCCCTCCTCTAGCGGGACGTGTTGGGGAGCTGTTTTTT. Translated: CASSPPLAGRVGELFF.

In its sample, this clonotype was seen many times. The chain carries TRBV12-3 or TRBV12-4 and TRBJ1-1; D gene ambiguous. V was clipped by 3 bases and J by 5 bases, with 16 bases between them. The CDR3 has 15 amino acids. This CDR3 is CASSFDAQGGTEAFF. The CDR3 nucleotides read TGTGCCAGCAGTTTTGATGCACAAGGAGGGACTGAAGCTTTCTTT.

The J gene is TRBJ1-1, the V gene TRBV29-1; D not certain. The CDR3 length is 12 residues. CDR1 is SQVTM and CDR2 is ANQGSEA in the germline V gene. The V end was cut by 4 bases, the J end by 5 bases, with 11 bases between. CDR3: CSVARSRTEAFF. For the CDR3, the DNA is TGCAGCGTTGCTAGGTCGAGGACTGAAGCTTTCTTT.